Reported below is one TCR beta chain. Its matching antigen is unknown. This entry belongs to a study of post-analysis software for immune sequencing data. The overall study: Included among the disease courses, which were recorded for the cohort, were relapsing-remitting, secondary progressive and progressive-relapsing multiple sclerosis. Study findings and constraints: There were roughly 5 TRBV segments more frequent in patients than controls, and TRBV5-6, TRBV5-1 and TRBV20-1 were among them. Multiple sclerosis patients showed significantly lower normalized Chao1 diversity than controls did. Clustering by F measure revealed strong co-clustering among samples prepared together in one batch.

Prepared TCR beta cDNA libraries contained unique molecular identifiers. A population of roughly 0.9 to 11 million T cells gave rise to 450,000 to 500,000 cDNA molecules. MiXCR, applied by TCRdb to the PCR reads, yields one record per CDR3 protein. The data show hundreds of thousands of distinct CDR3 sequences, roughly 38% seen once. The J segment lost 8 bases and the V segment lost 5 bases, leaving 6 bases of the junction unmatched. The CDR3 is 14 amino acids. The V call is TRBV12-3 or TRBV12-4, the J call TRBJ1-6, with 7 bases aligning to TRBD1. The source material was blood. The TCR originated in a girl aged 2 to 10 with multiple sclerosis. The CDR3 reads CASSPFQGDSPLHF. The DNA for the CDR3 is TGTGCCAGCAGTCCGTTCCAGGGGGATTCACCCCTCCACTTT.